The clone carrying this TCR beta chain was recorded a few times. Antigen specificity is unknown. The sample belongs to a study of beta chain features in type 1 diabetes. Turning to the study itself: In age, gender and cell yields, patients were similar to healthy donors. Study findings and constraints: Sampled from patients, naive, central memory and Treg TCRB repertoires appeared more similar than those sampled from healthy donors. Junctions at VDJ sites from type 1 diabetes patients had fewer insertions and more deletions.

Approximately 0.11 L of blood, on average, came from one heparinised draw per donor. Per germline, CDR1 MDHEN and CDR2 SYDVKM. V was shortened by 7 bases and J by 2 bases, with 14 bases between the two germline ends. The CDR3 totals 14 residues. The authors reverse transcribed all of the isolated RNA, so sequencing captured expressed TCRB transcripts. This table comes from immunoSEQ multiplex PCR, and its TCRdb copy is limited to in-frame clones, with some not included. Of over 700,000 clones listed, 17% are singletons. The V call is TRBV28, the J call TRBJ1-2, with D maybe TRBD1 (6 bases). The source of this sequence is a young woman in good health. Sequencing used naive CD4+ T cells from blood. CDR3: CASTILGQNYGYTF. The CDR3 DNA reads TGTGCCAGCACTATACTCGGACAGAACTATGGCTACACCTTC.